A selection of T cell receptor beta chains follows, all from one sample in a study of OX40 agonist ivuxolimab in advanced cancers. TCRdb's table, derived via immunoSEQ multiplex PCR, lists solely in-frame clones and lacks some. The data show about 64,000 clones, around four fifths seen once. The input for sequencing was CD4+ or CD8+ T cells sorted from blood, taken in a trial of the OX40 agonist ivuxolimab. These receptors all come from an adult with an advanced solid tumor such as melanoma, head and neck, liver or kidney cancer. The CDR3 runs from the conserved cysteine through the conserved F or W. Each record gives: J gene, V gene, CDR3 protein.

j_gene: TRBJ2-2
v_gene: TRBV29-1
CDR3aa: CSVEGQEHTGELFF

j_gene: TRBJ1-2
v_gene: TRBV18
CDR3aa: CASSPEGQPGYGYTF

j_gene: TRBJ2-5
v_gene: TRBV10-3
CDR3aa: CAISRADRREETQYF

j_gene: TRBJ2-3
v_gene: TRBV7-9
CDR3aa: CASSPTGDRDTQYF

j_gene: TRBJ1-5
v_gene: TRBV7-2
CDR3aa: CASSSSSGGWDQPQHF

j_gene: TRBJ2-7
v_gene: TRBV11-3
CDR3aa: CASSARPGTSGRRREQYF

j_gene: TRBJ2-7
v_gene: TRBV7-6
CDR3aa: CASSLDTEQYF

j_gene: TRBJ1-4
v_gene: TRBV29-1
CDR3aa: CSVIGRDYEKLFF

j_gene: TRBJ1-2
v_gene: TRBV4-2
CDR3aa: CASSQDIGTASKNYGYTF

j_gene: TRBJ2-2
v_gene: TRBV9
CDR3aa: CASSSTSASLATGELFF

j_gene: TRBJ1-1
v_gene: TRBV10-2
CDR3aa: CASSVMQTEAFF

j_gene: TRBJ1-4
v_gene: TRBV7-8
CDR3aa: CASTDLGGDTNEKLFF

j_gene: TRBJ1-1
v_gene: TRBV5-1
CDR3aa: CASSLLSGDTEAFF

j_gene: TRBJ1-1
v_gene: TRBV19
CDR3aa: CASSIWDGTEAFF

j_gene: TRBJ1-1
v_gene: TRBV4-2
CDR3aa: CASSPAPGWPEAFF

j_gene: TRBJ2-7
v_gene: TRBV4-3
CDR3aa: CASSQAGEGAPYEQYF

j_gene: TRBJ2-5
v_gene: TRBV29-1
CDR3aa: CSVARGGGMETQYF

j_gene: TRBJ1-3
v_gene: TRBV30
CDR3aa: CAWAPWAGNTIYF

j_gene: TRBJ2-5
v_gene: TRBV7-8
CDR3aa: CASSLGTGWQETQYF

j_gene: TRBJ2-3
v_gene: TRBV30
CDR3aa: CARSIGGLTDTQYF

j_gene: TRBJ2-3
v_gene: TRBV11-3
CDR3aa: CASSLGAFTSGRMDTQYF

j_gene: TRBJ2-4
v_gene: TRBV2
CDR3aa: CASSEVAGRKNIQYF

j_gene: TRBJ1-6
v_gene: TRBV27
CDR3aa: CASSPDRVYSPLHF

j_gene: TRBJ2-7
v_gene: TRBV27
CDR3aa: CASAPKGVAGRPSYEQYF

j_gene: TRBJ2-1
v_gene: TRBV25-1
CDR3aa: CASSPSDGYNEQFF

j_gene: TRBJ1-5
v_gene: TRBV2
CDR3aa: CASNPTGRDQPQHF

j_gene: TRBJ2-5
v_gene: TRBV2
CDR3aa: CASSISGGGAGETQYF

j_gene: TRBJ2-7
v_gene: TRBV28
CDR3aa: CASKSRHSSYEQYF

j_gene: TRBJ1-2
v_gene: TRBV4-1
CDR3aa: CASSQDFGQGVGYTF

j_gene: TRBJ1-2
v_gene: TRBV9
CDR3aa: CASSADSRGKRAYGYTF

j_gene: TRBJ2-7
v_gene: TRBV7-9
CDR3aa: CASSAGWSTNYEQYF

j_gene: TRBJ1-2
v_gene: TRBV25-1
CDR3aa: CASYPRDPGSSGYGYTF

j_gene: TRBJ2-4
v_gene: TRBV4-2
CDR3aa: CASSQGSGGLAKNIQYF

j_gene: TRBJ1-2
v_gene: TRBV7-9
CDR3aa: CASSLIESNSGGYTF

j_gene: TRBJ1-5
v_gene: TRBV6-1
CDR3aa: CASILRTGNQPQHF

j_gene: TRBJ2-2
v_gene: TRBV19
CDR3aa: CASSIDEAYGGELFF

j_gene: TRBJ1-2
v_gene: TRBV2
CDR3aa: CASSERREGGYTF

j_gene: TRBJ1-4
v_gene: TRBV11-2
CDR3aa: CARRRRTNEKLFF

j_gene: TRBJ1-1
v_gene: TRBV5-5
CDR3aa: CASSAAGTQNQAFF

j_gene: TRBJ2-7
v_gene: TRBV9
CDR3aa: CASSPDRYEQYF

j_gene: TRBJ1-1
v_gene: TRBV7-2
CDR3aa: CASSSDRVNTEAFF

j_gene: TRBJ1-6
v_gene: TRBV7-9
CDR3aa: CASSETGNSPLHF

j_gene: TRBJ1-4
v_gene: TRBV5-1
CDR3aa: CASSSDPHAREKLFF

j_gene: TRBJ1-1
v_gene: TRBV29-1
CDR3aa: CSVRRDRETNTEAFF

j_gene: TRBJ1-1
v_gene: TRBV5-4
CDR3aa: CASSLMGFTEAFF

j_gene: TRBJ1-1
v_gene: TRBV5-4
CDR3aa: CASSFWGAGSSKNTEAFF

j_gene: TRBJ1-5
v_gene: TRBV5-6
CDR3aa: CASSAGGVLSNQPQHF

j_gene: TRBJ2-1
v_gene: TRBV4-1
CDR3aa: CASSPVAAAPSGNEQFF

j_gene: TRBJ2-7
v_gene: TRBV5-1
CDR3aa: CASSLEGGIRPYEQYF

j_gene: TRBJ2-2
v_gene: TRBV18
CDR3aa: CASSLSSLQNTGELFF

j_gene: TRBJ2-4
v_gene: TRBV5-8
CDR3aa: CASSLRDRANIQYF

j_gene: TRBJ1-2
v_gene: TRBV6-5
CDR3aa: CASSYSAGEYGYGYTF